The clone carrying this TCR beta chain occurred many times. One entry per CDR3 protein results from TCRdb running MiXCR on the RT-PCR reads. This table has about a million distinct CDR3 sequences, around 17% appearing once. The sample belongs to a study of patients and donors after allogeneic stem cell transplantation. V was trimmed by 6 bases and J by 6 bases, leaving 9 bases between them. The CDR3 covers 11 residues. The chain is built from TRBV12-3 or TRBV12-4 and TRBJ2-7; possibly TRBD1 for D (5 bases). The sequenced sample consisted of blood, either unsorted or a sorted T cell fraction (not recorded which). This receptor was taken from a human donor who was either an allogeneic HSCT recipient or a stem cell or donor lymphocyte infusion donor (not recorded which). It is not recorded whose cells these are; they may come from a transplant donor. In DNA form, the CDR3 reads TGTGCCAGCAGCGCAGGGCCCGAGCAGTACTTC. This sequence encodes CASSAGPEQYF.